This entry lists 11 T cell receptor beta chains sequenced from one sample in a study of T cells in localized non-small cell lung cancer. Data came from immunoSEQ multiplex PCR; TCRdb stores just in-frame clones and leaves some out. The table has some 53,000 clones, roughly 90% seen once. Sequenced material: peripheral blood, taken before any cancer treatment. These TCRs come from a male donor older than 55 with stage III squamous cell lung carcinoma.

The chain has TRBV19 and TRBJ2-2; D gene unclear. There are 17 residues in the CDR3. CDR1 and CDR2 (germline): LNHDA, SQIVND (reference sequence). Trimming shortened V by 2 bases and J by 6 bases, and 19 bases separated the two germline ends. The DNA of the CDR3 is TGTGCCAGTAGTATATTTTTTGGCGGAAGGTCCCCCGGGGAGCTGTTTTTT. Its protein product is CASSIFFGGRSPGELFF.

The rearrangement links TRBV6-5 to TRBJ1-2, with 7 bases matching TRBD1. Losses at the gene ends were 0 bases for V and 8 bases for J; bases not matched to a gene: 6. The CDR3 loop spans 14 amino acids. In germline, CDR1 is MNHEY, CDR2 SVGAGI. CDR3 residues: CASSYSGQVKGYTF. The CDR3 DNA reads as TGTGCCAGCAGTTACTCAGGACAGGTTAAAGGCTACACCTTC.

This chain links TRBV5-4 with TRBJ2-5; D unclear. The CDR3 covers 13 residues. Between the trimmed V and J ends, which lost 2 bases and 3 bases, there was a span of 8 bases. CDR1 and CDR2 from the germline V gene are SGHNT and YYREEE (reference sequence). The CDR3 sequence: CASSFQAKETQYF. The CDR3 region has the DNA TGTGCCAGCAGCTTTCAGGCCAAAGAGACCCAGTACTTC.

CDR3: CASSSDRDTSYGYTF. The CDR3 DNA follows: TGTGCCAGCAGCTCGGACCGGGACACCTCCTATGGCTACACCTTC. J is TRBJ1-2 and V is TRBV5-6; D is perhaps TRBD1 (6 bases). V lost 3 bases and J lost 4, with 16 bases in between. Germline CDR1 reads SGHDT; CDR2 reads YYEEEE. This CDR3 comprises 15 residues.

The CDR3 protein is CASSMYAGIVRNTEAFF. The CDR3 region has the DNA TGTGCCAGCAGCATGTACGCAGGGATTGTTCGGAACACTGAAGCTTTCTTT. This chain joins TRBV7-2 and TRBJ1-1, with a tentative D call TRBD1 (5 bases). The germline V gene encodes CDR1 SGHTA and CDR2 FQGNSA. The CDR3 is 17 amino acids. Trimming stripped 5 bases from V and 1 base from J, with 20 bases between.

V and J are TRBV7-9 and TRBJ1-4; 8 bases match TRBD1. From germline, CDR1 is SEHNR and CDR2 FQNEAQ (reference sequence). The ends lost 6 bases at V and 7 bases at J; junction bases unmatched: 7. This CDR3 has 14 amino acids. The CDR3: CASSLGQGIEKLFF. The CDR3 DNA is TGTGCCAGCAGTCTAGGACAGGGAATTGAAAAACTGTTTTTT.

The V and J genes are TRBV9 and TRBJ2-2; TRBD1 aligns across 8 bases. After removal of 0 bases from V and 6 bases from J, the junction contained 13 bases not matched to a gene. Germline CDR1 and CDR2: SGDLS and YYNGEE. The CDR3 runs to 18 residues. The CDR3 loop is CASSVGGTGTQLSGELFF. The CDR3 bases are TGTGCCAGCAGCGTAGGGGGGACAGGTACTCAGTTATCCGGGGAGCTGTTTTTT.

This clone was detected only a few times. The CDR3 DNA reads as TGTGCCAGCAGCGTAGGTACGGGTCAAGAAGAGACCCAGTACTTC. It yields the protein CASSVGTGQEETQYF. This chain joins TRBV9 and TRBJ2-5; D ambiguous. Germline assignment: CDR1 SGDLS and CDR2 YYNGEE. Trimming removed 0 bases from V and 3 bases from J, with 12 bases in between. The CDR3 spans 15 residues.

The rearrangement uses TRBV11-3 and TRBJ2-3; tentative D call: TRBD2 (6 bases). The V and J ends lost 0 bases and 5 bases respectively, with 6 bases between them. This CDR3 is built from 13 residues. The germline gives CDR1 SGHNT, CDR2 YENEEA. The CDR3 spells CASSLEAGDTQYF. CDR3 nucleotides: TGTGCCAGCAGCTTAGAAGCGGGAGATACGCAGTATTTT.

The chain couples TRBV11-2 to TRBJ2-5; weak D call: TRBD2 (5 bases). V was pared by 1 base and J by 9 bases, with 18 bases between. This CDR3 is built from 15 residues. Germline V gives CDR1 SGHAT, CDR2 FQNNGV. For the CDR3, the DNA is TGTGCCAGCAGCTTAGTCTTAGCTAGCACGGATCCCCAGTACTTC. Its protein is CASSLVLASTDPQYF. Full variable domain (remainder filled in from reference TRBV11-2 and TRBJ2-5): EAGVAQSPRYKIIEKRQSVAFWCNPISGHATLYWYQQILGQGPKLLIQFQNNGVVDDSQLPKDRFSAERLKGVDSTLKIQPAKLEDSAVYLCASSLVLASTDPQYFGPGTRLLVL.

This rearrangement joins TRBV2 to TRBJ2-3; TRBD2 matches at 12 bases. The CDR3 consists of 16 residues. CDR1 and CDR2 (germline): SNHLY, FYNNEI. Trimming took 6 bases from V and 0 from J; bases not matched to a gene: 4. The CDR3 loop reads CASSLAGGSSTDTQYF. The CDR3 bases are TGTGCCAGCAGCCTAGCGGGGGGGTCTAGCACAGATACGCAGTATTTT.